The clone carrying this TCR beta chain showed up many times. Its target is unknown. The data originate from a study of CD8 T cells in ankylosing spondylitis. Overall study findings and caveats: Earlier reports found some motif variants in synovial fluid and blood in reactive arthritis. Disease-linked clones were CD8+ and relatively rare in peripheral blood. Made up of fewer than 10 highly homologous variants, a TCR beta motif appeared characteristic of ankylosing spondylitis blood. As reported, disease-linked clones showed significant enrichment in matched ankylosing spondylitis synovial fluid.

Germline V gene lookup returns CDR1 SGHTA and CDR2 FQGTGA. V lost 4 bases, J lost 3 bases, and 14 bases stayed unmatched. This CDR3 comprises 17 residues. Molecular-barcoded quantitative 5'-RACE produced these TCR beta libraries. TCRdb redid the calling of the 5' RACE reads with MiXCR, one entry per CDR3 protein. Among about 460,000 distinct CDR3 sequences listed, under 5.5% were seen once. The sample was blood, either unsorted or a sorted T cell fraction (not recorded which). The V call is TRBV7-3, the J call TRBJ2-7; 8 bases align to TRBD2. This clonotype was sampled from a male donor with ankylosing spondylitis. Written as DNA, the CDR3 is TGTGCCAGCAGCTCAAGGGGACTCGAAGCGGGGGACTACGAGCAGTACTTC. This encodes CASSSRGLEAGDYEQYF.